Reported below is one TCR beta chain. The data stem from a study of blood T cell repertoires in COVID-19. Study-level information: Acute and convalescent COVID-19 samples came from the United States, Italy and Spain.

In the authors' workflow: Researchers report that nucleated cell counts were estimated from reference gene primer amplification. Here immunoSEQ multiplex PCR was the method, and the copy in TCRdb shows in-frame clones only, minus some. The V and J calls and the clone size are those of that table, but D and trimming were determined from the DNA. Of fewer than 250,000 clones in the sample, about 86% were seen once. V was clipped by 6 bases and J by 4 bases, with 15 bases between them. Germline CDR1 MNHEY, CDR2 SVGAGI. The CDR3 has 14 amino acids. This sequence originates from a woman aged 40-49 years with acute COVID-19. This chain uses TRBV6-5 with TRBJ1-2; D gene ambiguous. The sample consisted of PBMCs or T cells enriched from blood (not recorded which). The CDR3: CASSSEVIAYGYTF. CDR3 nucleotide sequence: TGTGCCAGCAGCTCAGAGGTCATAGCCTATGGCTACACCTTC.